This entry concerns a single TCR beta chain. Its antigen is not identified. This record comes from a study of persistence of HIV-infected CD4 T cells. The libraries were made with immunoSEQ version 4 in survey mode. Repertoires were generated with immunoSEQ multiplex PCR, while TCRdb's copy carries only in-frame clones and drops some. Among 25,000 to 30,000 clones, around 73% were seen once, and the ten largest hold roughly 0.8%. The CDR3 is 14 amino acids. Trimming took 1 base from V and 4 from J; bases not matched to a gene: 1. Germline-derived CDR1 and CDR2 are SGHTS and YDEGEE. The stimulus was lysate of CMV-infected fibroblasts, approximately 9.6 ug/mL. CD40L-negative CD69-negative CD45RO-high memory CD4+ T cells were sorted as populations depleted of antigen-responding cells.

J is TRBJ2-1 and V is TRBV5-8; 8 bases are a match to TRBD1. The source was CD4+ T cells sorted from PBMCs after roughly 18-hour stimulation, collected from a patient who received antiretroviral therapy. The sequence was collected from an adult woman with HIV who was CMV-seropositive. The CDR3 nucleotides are TGTGCCAGCAGCTTGCGACAGGGGTACAATGAGCAGTTCTTC. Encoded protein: CASSLRQGYNEQFF.